These 21 T cell receptor beta chains were sequenced from one sample in a study of tumor-infiltrating lymphocytes in primary liver carcinoma. With around 500 ng total RNA as template and a constant-region primer, TCR beta cDNA was made. Three nested multiplex PCR rounds, a slightly modified ARM-PCR, produced the libraries for TCR beta. Researchers ran the first two PCR rounds for roughly 10 cycles each with TRBV1-TRBV30 forward primers and a C-beta reverse primer. TCRdb re-called the multiplex PCR reads with MiXCR, one entry per CDR3 protein. The sample yields about 210,000 distinct CDR3 sequences, around 85% seen once. Bulk tissue was left unsorted, and RNA and DNA were co-extracted from approximately 20-30 mg of it. Sequenced material: tumor tissue from primary liver carcinoma. The origin of the receptors is a middle-aged man with primary liver carcinoma and hepatitis B virus infection.

Of note for this clonotype: The junction does not match germline at one end; this may be a read error. V is TRBV7-8 and J is TRBJ2-3; the D gene is possibly TRBD2 (5 bases). The length of the CDR3 is 15 residues. The germline V gene encodes CDR1 SGHVS and CDR2 FQNEAQ. The CDR3 here is CTCSPLRTLTDTLYF. CDR3 coding DNA: TGTACCTGCAGCCCCCTTAGGACTCTCACAGATACGCTGTATTTT.

V gene TRBV11-2 combines with J gene TRBJ2-7; a weak D match, TRBD2 (6 bases). Germline CDR1 is SGHAT and CDR2 is FQNNGV. With 10 bases removed from V and 5 bases from J, the gap between germline ends came to 24 bases. There are 15 residues in the CDR3. This CDR3 is CANNLRWTGENEQYF. CDR3 bases: TGTGCCAACAACTTACGATGGACGGGGGAAAACGAGCAGTACTTC.

About this clonotype: An end of the junction does not agree with germline; a read error may underlie this. This chain connects TRBV12-3 or TRBV12-4 to TRBJ2-1, with no clear D. The CDR3 has 12 residues. CDR3 DNA: TGTGCCAGCAGTTTACTGGGCAATGAGCATTCCTTC. This codes for CASSLLGNEHSF.

With respect to this clonotype: Lacking the conserved final phenylalanine or tryptophan, this CDR3 likely reflects a read error. The chain joins TRBV4-1 to TRBJ1-2; possible D gene TRBD1, 6 bases. In germline, CDR1 is MGHRA, CDR2 YSYEKL. The V end was cut by 4 bases, the J end by 7 bases, with 19 bases between. The length of the CDR3 is 15 residues. CDR3 coding DNA: TGCGCCAGCAGCCTCGCGGGCCAGGGGAATGGTGGCTACACCTAC. Protein: CASSLAGQGNGGYTY.

To note about this clonotype: At one end the junction does not follow the germline gene, possibly because of a read error. This chain joins TRBV11-3 and TRBJ1-2; 7 bases map to TRBD1. The CDR3 has 17 amino acids. In germline, CDR1 is SGHNT, CDR2 YENEEA. CDR3 DNA sequence: TGTGCCAGCAGCCCATTGGGACAGTCCTCATCCTACTCCGGCTGCACCTTC. Its protein product is CASSPLGQSSSYSGCTF.

The rearrangement uses TRBV28 and TRBJ2-7, with D possibly being TRBD2 (6 bases). CDR1 MDHEN and CDR2 SYDVKM come from the germline V gene. This CDR3 contains 14 residues. CDR3: CVSSLTSHSYEQYF. CDR3 in DNA: TGTGTCAGTAGTTTAACTAGCCATAGCTATGAGCAGTACTTC.

For this clonotype: A much larger clone sits a single nucleotide away, making a read error possible. This chain joins TRBV30 and TRBJ1-1; D not resolved. The V and J ends lost 4 bases and 6 bases respectively, with 12 bases between them. The germline V gene has CDR1 GTSNPN and CDR2 SVGIG (reference sequence). The length of the CDR3 is 12 residues. Here the CDR3 reads CAWNVGRPEAFF. CDR3 coding DNA: TGTGCCTGGAATGTAGGCCGCCCTGAAGCTTTCTTT.

Concerning this clonotype itself: A much larger clone lies a single base off, so this may be a read error. This sequence joins TRBV11-2 and TRBJ2-6; D remains unclear. The CDR3 sequence is 15 residues long. Germline V CDR1 and CDR2: SGHAT, FQNNGV. DNA of the CDR3: TGTGTCAGCAGCTTCGATCGGGCTGGGGCCAACGTCCTGACTTTC. Its translation: CVSSFDRAGANVLTF. Drawing the rest from reference TRBV11-2 and TRBJ2-6, the complete variable domain is EAGVAQSPRYKIIEKRQSVAFWCNPISGHATLYWYQQILGQGPKLLIQFQNNGVVDDSQLPKDRFSAERLKGVDSTLKIQPAKLEDSAVYLCVSSFDRAGANVLTFGAGSRLTVL.

As for this clonotype: The CDR3 does not close with the conserved phenylalanine or tryptophan, likely indicating a read error. This rearrangement joins TRBV29-1 to TRBJ2-1; perhaps TRBD2 as D (6 bases). The germline gives CDR1 SQVTM, CDR2 ANQGSEA. This CDR3 has 16 amino acids. The germline V and J ends were trimmed by 2 bases and 8 bases, with 22 bases remaining between them. The CDR3 DNA sequence: TGCAGCGTTGAATTCGGGAGCGGGTGGATGACCGATGAGCAGTTCTCC. Translation: CSVEFGSGWMTDEQFS.

About this clonotype: One end of the junction fails to match germline, which may point to a read error. This chain joins TRBV12-3 or TRBV12-4 and TRBJ2-5; 8 bases line up with TRBD2. The CDR3 length is 13 residues. The CDR3 DNA is TGTGCCGGCAGGCGGGGGGACGGAGTAACCCAGTACTTC. It codes for CAGRRGDGVTQYF.

As to this clonotype: Germline is not matched at one junction end, which may reflect a read error. The CDR3 sequence is CAISKSGDQPQHF. The CDR3 nucleotides read TGTGCCATCAGTAAGTCGGGGGATCAGCCGCAGCATTTT. This sequence joins TRBV10-3 and TRBJ1-5; D possibly corresponds to TRBD1 (5 bases). The CDR3 has 13 residues. CDR1 and CDR2 (germline): ENHRY, SYGVKD.

For this clonotype: A junction boundary mismatches the germline segment, possibly from a read error. V gene TRBV29-1 combines with J gene TRBJ2-2; 10 nucleotides match TRBD1. Looked up from germline, CDR1 is SQVTM and CDR2 is ANQGSEA. The CDR3 totals 15 residues. This CDR3 reads CRVVGQGDHTRELFF. CDR3 sequence (DNA): TGCAGAGTTGTAGGACAGGGGGATCACACCCGGGAGCTGTTTTTT.

Ten or more counts support this clonotype. The rearrangement uses TRBV30 and TRBJ2-6; D gene ambiguous. The V end was cut by 0 bases, the J end by 4 bases, with 4 bases between. Germline V gene sequence: CDR1 GTSNPN, CDR2 SVGIG (reference sequence). The CDR3 is 13 residues long. CDR3: CAWSVAGANVLTF. The CDR3 DNA follows: TGTGCCTGGAGTGTGGCCGGGGCCAACGTCCTGACTTTC.

This chain joins TRBV4-3 and TRBJ2-7; D uncertain. Trimming stripped 4 bases from V and 2 bases from J, with 12 bases between. Germline V gene data show CDR1 as LGHNA and CDR2 as YSLEER. The CDR3 sequence is 14 residues long. The CDR3 DNA reads as TGCGCCAGCAGCCCCGAGTATAGCACCTACGAGCAGTACTTC. It codes for CASSPEYSTYEQYF.

Here the CDR3 reads CASTAQGDQPQHF. The CDR3 DNA reads TGTGCCAGCACTGCTCAGGGTGATCAGCCCCAGCATTTT. This chain links TRBV6-1 with TRBJ1-5; maybe TRBD1 (5 bases). The CDR3 sequence is 13 residues long. The germline V gene has CDR1 MNHNS and CDR2 SASEGT. The V and J ends lost 7 bases and 5 bases respectively, with 12 bases between them.

Turning to this clonotype: An end of the junction does not agree with germline; a read error may underlie this. CDR3 nucleotides: TGTGCCAGCAGCTTGCAAGTGGGAGTCTCGAACATCCAGTACTTC. The encoded protein is CASSLQVGVSNIQYF. This chain uses TRBV5-6 with TRBJ2-4; a weak D match, TRBD2 (5 bases). The V gene's germline CDR1 is SGHDT and CDR2 YYEEEE. CDR3 length: 15 residues.

Worth noting for this clonotype: Germline and junction disagree at one end, which may indicate a read error. This chain connects TRBV11-2 to TRBJ2-7; weak D call: TRBD1 (5 bases). The germline V gene has CDR1 SGHAT and CDR2 FQNNGV. The CDR3 sequence is 15 residues long. In DNA, the CDR3 is TGTGTCAGCAGTTTATCGGCAGGGTTTTCCAACGAGCAGTACTTC. Translation: CVSSLSAGFSNEQYF.

On this clonotype itself: At one boundary the junction diverges from the germline segment, which might be a read error. CDR3 sequence (DNA): TGTGTCAGCCGACCTACGGGGGGCAGGGAAGACTACACCTTC. Translating it yields CVSRPTGGREDYTF. The chain uses TRBV6-6 and TRBJ1-2, with D tentatively TRBD1 (6 bases). This CDR3 is 14 amino acids long. CDR1 and CDR2 from the germline V gene are MNHNY and SVGAGI (reference sequence).

Comments on this clonotype: The junction differs from germline at one of its ends, possibly a read error. The gene calls are TRBV11-1 and TRBJ2-3; TRBD1 might be the D (5 bases). The germline V gene has CDR1 SGHAT and CDR2 FQDESV (reference sequence). This CDR3 has 19 residues. The CDR3 nucleotides are TGTGCCGGCAGCTCTAGGGGAAGCTCTATTGGAGCCCGCACAGATACGCACTATTTT. It codes for CAGSSRGSSIGARTDTHYF.

Note on this clonotype: The conserved closing phenylalanine or tryptophan is absent in this CDR3, likely reflecting a read error. The rearrangement joins TRBV5-8 to TRBJ1-2, with 9 bases that match TRBD1. The V gene end was trimmed by 8 bases and the J gene end by 7 bases; junction bases not matched to a gene: 6. This CDR3 spans 12 amino acids. Looked up from germline, CDR1 is SGHTS and CDR2 is YDEGEE. The CDR3 DNA reads as TGTGCCAGTAGATGGGACAGGGTTGGCTACACCATC. Its translation is CASRWDRVGYTI.

The chain is built from TRBV21-1 and TRBJ1-2; the D call in the table, TRBD1, was not verified against the DNA. TRBV21-1 is a recognized pseudogene. CDR3 length equals 15 residues. Here the CDR3 reads CASIKWDRGLRGYTF. The CDR3 DNA sequence: TGTGCCAGTATCAAGTGGGACAGGGGGCTTCGTGGCTACACCTTC.